This TCR beta chain is from a study of Ad26.COV2.S vaccination and SARS-CoV-2 variants. Study summary: Into the muscle, Ad26.COV2.S was dosed once or twice, 56 days apart.

Of note for this clone: Its antigen is not known.

Treatment defined: around 19 received Ad26.COV2.S at low or high dose, single or two shots; several received placebo; per-sample allocation not given. Samples came from day 63 after the first vaccine or placebo injection. Donor was an adult aged 18-55 years in Boston. Study-wide points: Vaccine recipients had higher spike-specific TCR breadth than placebo recipients. Reports say spike-specific CD8+ and CD4+ T cell responses covered substantial breadth after vaccination.

The repertoire was sequenced with immunoSEQ multiplex PCR; TCRdb's copy has only in-frame clones and lacks some. The top ten clones hold roughly 4% of a sample with 400,000 to 500,000 clones, 85% to 90% of them seen once. Specimen: peripheral blood, collected in a trial of Ad26.COV2.S vaccine versus placebo. The clonotype comes from a person aged 18 to 59 who received the Ad26.COV2.S COVID-19 vaccine or a placebo.

In nucleotides, the CDR3 is TGTGCCACCAGTGATTCCGGGACAGGGGATTCTGGGGCCAACGTCCTGACTTTC. Translation gives CATSDSGTGDSGANVLTF. The chain carries TRBV24-1 and TRBJ2-6, with 10 bases aligning to TRBD1. J was trimmed by 1 base and V by 2 bases; bases with no gene match: 4. CDR3 size: 18 residues. Germline V gene data show CDR1 as KGHDR and CDR2 as SFDVKD.